This TCR beta chain was recorded in a study of blood T cell repertoires in COVID-19 (dated by TCRdb to the early 2020s). Context from the whole study: The collaborator samples originated in the United States, Italy and Spain and spanned the acute and convalescent phases of COVID-19. The repertoires were released in a freely available public database intended as a resource for research on the immune response to SARS-CoV-2. Samples were obtained from the ongoing ImmuneRACE study (first 160 participants) and from some 1,200 subjects provided by 6 global collaborators. Subjects who had been exposed to COVID-19, were actively infected with it, or had recovered from it provided the deeply sampled blood TCRbeta repertoires that made up the dataset. A de-identified subject ID, COVID-19 status, age in years and sex were almost always included in the sample metadata. Where available, HLA class I and class II types were obtained from metadata supplied by the sample provider rather than from assay-based typing. The material from the prospective study consisted of cDNA or gDNA derived from T cells, B-cell-depleted T cells, or PBMCs.

TCRbeta CDR3 regions were amplified from genomic DNA using the immunoSEQ Assay, a bias-controlled multiplex PCR. Turning to the authors' computational methods: Nucleated cell counts per sample were estimated from amplification of reference gene primers within the assay. Sequence reads were collapsed and filtered to measure the absolute abundance of every unique TCRbeta CDR3 rearrangement. Productive Simpson clonality was computed per sample as the square root of Simpson's diversity index over productive rearrangements. TCRdb mirrors the immuneACCESS table, restricted to in-frame sequences. Some clones are absent from its copies; in checked studies, under half trace to an unresolved V gene, and the reason for the others is unknown. Clone size and the V and J calls come from that table; the DNA yielded D and trimming. The sample table holds about 500,000 clones, of which approximately 88% were seen once. Roughly 7.3% of the sample goes to the ten largest clones.

The germline V gene specifies MNHEY as CDR1 and SVGAGI as CDR2. The CDR3 runs 13 residues from the cysteine to the phenylalanine. The DNA shown is the 39-base CDR3, in frame from base 1. The V end loses 2 bases and the J end loses 6 bases, and a stretch of 8 bases separates them. Overall results and qualifications from the work: The amount of clinical and demographic metadata varied by source and participant and was provided uncurated.

In Seattle, one collaborating source enrolled patients while the infection was active and tracked those patients longitudinally over the course of disease. The collaborating institutions used their own protocols to collect whole blood in K2EDTA tubes. Collaborator samples were shipped for TCRbeta analysis as frozen whole blood, isolated PBMCs, or DNA extracted from either sample type. As concerns this clone: Its antigen is unknown. No base quality values were provided; no much bigger clone lies one nucleotide off.

Recombination linked TRBV6-5 to TRBJ2-1; no D segment can be confidently identified. Material for sequencing was peripheral blood. The TCR comes from a woman aged 45-60 years with COVID-19, enrolled during active disease. The CDR3 protein is CASSYPPGNEQFF. The DNA reads TGTGCCAGCAGTTACCCTCCGGGCAATGAGCAGTTCTTC.